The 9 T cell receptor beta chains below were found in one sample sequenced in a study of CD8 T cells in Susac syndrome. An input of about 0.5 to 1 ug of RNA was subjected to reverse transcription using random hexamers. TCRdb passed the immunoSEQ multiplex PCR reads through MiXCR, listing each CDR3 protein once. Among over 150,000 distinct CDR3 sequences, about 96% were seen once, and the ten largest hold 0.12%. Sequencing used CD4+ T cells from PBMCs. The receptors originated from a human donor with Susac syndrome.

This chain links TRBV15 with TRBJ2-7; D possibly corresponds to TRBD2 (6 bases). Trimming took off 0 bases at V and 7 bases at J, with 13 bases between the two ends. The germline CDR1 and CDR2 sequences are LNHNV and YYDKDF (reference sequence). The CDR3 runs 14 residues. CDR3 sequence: CATSRDPGGIEQYV. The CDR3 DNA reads TGTGCCACCAGCAGAGATCCCGGGGGAATTGAGCAGTACGTC.

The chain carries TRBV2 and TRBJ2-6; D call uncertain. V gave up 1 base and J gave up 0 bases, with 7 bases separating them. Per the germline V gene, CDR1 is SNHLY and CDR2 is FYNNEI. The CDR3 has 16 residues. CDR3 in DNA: TGTGCCAGCAGTGAAGATGGAAACTCTGGGGCCAACGTCCTGACTTTC. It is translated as CASSEDGNSGANVLTF.

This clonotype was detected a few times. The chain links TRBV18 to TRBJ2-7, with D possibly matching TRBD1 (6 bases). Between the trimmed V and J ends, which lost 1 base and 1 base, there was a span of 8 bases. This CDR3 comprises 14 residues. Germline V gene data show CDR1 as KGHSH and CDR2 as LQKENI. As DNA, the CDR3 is TGTGCCAGCTCACCACAGGGGACATCCTACGAGCAGTACTTC. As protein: CASSPQGTSYEQYF.

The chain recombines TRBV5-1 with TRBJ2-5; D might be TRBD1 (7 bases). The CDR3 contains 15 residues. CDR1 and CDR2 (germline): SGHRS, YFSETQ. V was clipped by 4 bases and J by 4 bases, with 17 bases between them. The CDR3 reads CASSPGTAGGETQYF. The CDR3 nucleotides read TGCGCCAGCAGCCCTGGGACAGCCGGGGGAGAGACCCAGTACTTC.

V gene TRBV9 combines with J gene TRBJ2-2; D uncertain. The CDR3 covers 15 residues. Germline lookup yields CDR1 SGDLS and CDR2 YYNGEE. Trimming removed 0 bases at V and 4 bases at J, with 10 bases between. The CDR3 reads CASSVVGWGTGELFF. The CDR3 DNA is TGTGCCAGCAGCGTAGTTGGCTGGGGCACCGGGGAGCTGTTTTTT.

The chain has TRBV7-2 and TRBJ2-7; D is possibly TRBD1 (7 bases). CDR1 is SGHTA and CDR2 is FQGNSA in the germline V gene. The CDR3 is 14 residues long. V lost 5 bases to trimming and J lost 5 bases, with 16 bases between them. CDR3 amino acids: CASSPDREVNEQYV. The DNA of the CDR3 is TGTGCCAGCAGCCCAGACAGGGAGGTCAACGAGCAGTACGTC.

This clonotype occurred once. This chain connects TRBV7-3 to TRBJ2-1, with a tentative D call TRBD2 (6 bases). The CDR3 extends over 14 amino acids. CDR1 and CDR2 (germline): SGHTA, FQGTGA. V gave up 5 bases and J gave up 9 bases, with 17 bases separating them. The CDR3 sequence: CASSQLHLGGEQFF. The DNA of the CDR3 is TGTGCCAGCAGCCAGCTACACTTGGGGGGTGAGCAGTTCTTC.

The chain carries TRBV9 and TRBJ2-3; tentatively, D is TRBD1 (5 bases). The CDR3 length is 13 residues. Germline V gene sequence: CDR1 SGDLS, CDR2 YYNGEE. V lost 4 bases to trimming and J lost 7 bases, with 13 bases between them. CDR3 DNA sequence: TGTGCCAGCAGCAGAACGACAGCAAATACGCAGTATTTT. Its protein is CASSRTTANTQYF.

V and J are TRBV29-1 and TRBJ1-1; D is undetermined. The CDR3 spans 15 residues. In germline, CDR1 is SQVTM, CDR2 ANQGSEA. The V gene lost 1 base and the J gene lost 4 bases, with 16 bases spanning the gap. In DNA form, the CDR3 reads TGCAGCGTTGAAGTCCCAGGCCCACGGGGCACTGAAGCTTTCTTT. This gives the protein CSVEVPGPRGTEAFF.